Listed here is a single T cell receptor beta chain. CDR3 length: 8 residues. Germline lookup yields CDR1 LNHNV and CDR2 YYDKDF (reference sequence). Trimming took 3 bases from V and 18 from J, leaving 3 bases between them. This entry is derived from a study of T cells in Graves' hyperthyroidism and ophthalmopathy. TCR beta CDR3 sequences were amplified from RNA transcripts. The primer set for the first-round RT-PCR of the TCR CDR3 was HTBI. TCRdb recomputed calls from the multiplex PCR reads with MiXCR, one row per CDR3 protein. The sample lists 650,000 to 800,000 distinct CDR3 sequences; less than 45% were seen once.

The clonotype was recovered from an adult man with Graves' disease, either hyperthyroidism or ophthalmopathy (not recorded which). V and J are TRBV15 and TRBJ2-6, with unresolved D. What was sequenced was peripheral blood or thyroid tissue (not recorded which). The CDR3 sequence is CATSSPTF. CDR3 bases: TGTGCCACCAGCAGCCCGACTTTC.